The 8 T cell receptor beta chains below were found in one sample sequenced in a study of PD-1 blockade in classical Hodgkin lymphoma. Every patient relapsed after autologous stem cell transplantation, and brentuximab vedotin exposure varied. TCRdb's table, derived via immunoSEQ multiplex PCR, lists solely in-frame clones and lacks some. Counted here are 75,000 to 100,000 clones, 80% to 90% occurring once; the ten biggest clones make up around 15%. The sequenced sample was peripheral blood mononuclear cells (PBMCs), obtained before the second cycle of nivolumab. These receptors were collected from a human donor with classical Hodgkin lymphoma.

The rearrangement joins TRBV6-5 to TRBJ1-4, with D perhaps matching TRBD1 (6 bases). Germline CDR1 reads MNHEY; CDR2 reads SVGAGI. The V gene lost 6 bases and the J gene lost 7 bases, with 15 bases spanning the gap. This CDR3 is built from 14 residues. CDR3 DNA sequence: TGTGCCAGCAGCGCAGGGGATTGGAGTGAAAAACTGTTTTTT. Encoded protein: CASSAGDWSEKLFF.

The genes are TRBV5-4 and TRBJ2-2; D is possibly TRBD1 or TRBD2 (6 bases each). The CDR3 runs 14 residues. Trimming cost V 4 bases and J 5 bases, with 12 bases left between them. From germline, CDR1 is SGHNT and CDR2 YYREEE (reference sequence). The chain's CDR3 is CASSVRGATGELFF. CDR3 coding DNA: TGTGCCAGCAGCGTGAGGGGGGCTACCGGGGAGCTGTTTTTT. Complete variable domain (other parts from reference TRBV5-4 and TRBJ2-2): ETGVTQSPTHLIKTRGQQVTLRCSSQSGHNTVSWYQQALGQGPQFIFQYYREEENGRGNFPPRFSGLQFPNYSSELNVNALELDDSALYLCASSVRGATGELFFGEGSRLTVL.

The chain has TRBV23-1 and TRBJ2-1, with 7 bases identical to TRBD1. TRBV23-1 is placed among ORFs of uncertain function. The CDR3 length is 17 residues. V shed 2 bases, J shed 3 bases, and the junction held 10 bases outside the gene matches. The CDR3 protein is CASSQIVPDRLYNEQFF. The DNA for the CDR3 is TGCGCCAGCAGTCAAATCGTCCCGGACAGGCTCTACAATGAGCAGTTCTTC.

In its sample, this clone was seen once. The rearrangement joins TRBV10-2 to TRBJ1-2; D gene ambiguous. The CDR3 consists of 13 residues. From germline, CDR1 is WSHSY and CDR2 SAAADI. The V end was cut by 1 base, the J end by 3 bases, with 6 bases between. The CDR3 coding sequence is TGCGCCAGCAGTGAGTGGACGGACTATGGCTACACCTTC. It yields the protein CASSEWTDYGYTF.

This chain joins TRBV5-6 and TRBJ2-2; D remains ambiguous. CDR3 length: 13 residues. Trimming removed 5 bases at V and 3 bases at J, with 8 bases between. The germline CDR1 and CDR2 sequences are SGHDT and YYEEEE. The DNA of the CDR3 is TGTGCCAGCAGAAAGGAGTACACCGGGGAGCTGTTTTTT. Amino acid sequence: CASRKEYTGELFF.

J is TRBJ1-4 and V is TRBV4-1; the D gene is possibly TRBD1 (6 bases). Germline V gene data show CDR1 as MGHRA and CDR2 as YSYEKL. This CDR3 region has 14 residues. Trimming stripped 5 bases from V and 4 bases from J, with 11 bases between. The CDR3 DNA follows: TGCGCCAGCAGCGGACAGCGACTTAATGAAAAACTGTTTTTT. It codes for CASSGQRLNEKLFF.

Points on this clone: The germline gene is not matched at one end of the junction; a read error may be the cause. V usage is TRBV6-1 and J usage is TRBJ1-1; D is ambiguous. The CDR3 spans 12 residues. Germline V gives CDR1 MNHNS, CDR2 SASEGT. CDR3 DNA sequence: TGTGCCAGCAGGGAAGGCGACACTGAAGCTTTCTTT. As protein: CASREGDTEAFF.

V usage is TRBV5-4 and J usage is TRBJ2-1; D is uncertain. V was cut by 0 bases and J by 4 bases, with 5 bases left in between. Germline V gives CDR1 SGHNT, CDR2 YYREEE (reference sequence). The CDR3 has 13 amino acids. CDR3 residues: CASSLVGYNEQFF. The CDR3 coding sequence is TGTGCCAGCAGCTTGGTCGGGTACAATGAGCAGTTCTTC.